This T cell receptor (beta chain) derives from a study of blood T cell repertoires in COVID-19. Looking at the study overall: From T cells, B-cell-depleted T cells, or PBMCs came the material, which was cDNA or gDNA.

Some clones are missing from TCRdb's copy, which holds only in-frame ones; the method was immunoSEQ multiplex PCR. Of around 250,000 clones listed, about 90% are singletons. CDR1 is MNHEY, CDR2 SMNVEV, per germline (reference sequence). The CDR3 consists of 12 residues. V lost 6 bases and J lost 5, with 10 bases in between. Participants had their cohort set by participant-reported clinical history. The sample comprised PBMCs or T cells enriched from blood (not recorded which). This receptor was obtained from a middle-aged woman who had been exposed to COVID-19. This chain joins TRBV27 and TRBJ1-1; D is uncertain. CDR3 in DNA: TGTGCCAGCAGGCATCCGGGGACTGAAGCTTTCTTT. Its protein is CASRHPGTEAFF.